One TCR beta chain is described in this entry. Its antigen is as yet unknown. Making the TCR beta libraries involved quantitative 5'-RACE with molecular barcodes. TCRdb called the 5' RACE reads again in MiXCR, with one record for every CDR3 protein. The sample holds roughly 450,000 distinct CDR3 sequences, roughly 25% seen once. The data are from a study of CD8 T cells in ankylosing spondylitis. General study findings and limits: It appeared that ankylosing spondylitis blood was characterized by a TCR beta motif of several highly homologous variants.

Germline V gene lookup returns CDR1 LGHDT and CDR2 YNNKEL (reference sequence). Trimming removed 4 bases from V and 3 bases from J, with 10 bases in between. CDR3 length equals 14 residues. This sequence originates from a male donor with ankylosing spondylitis. The chain couples TRBV3-1 to TRBJ1-3; no clear D. Sequencing used blood, either unsorted or a sorted T cell fraction (not recorded which). CDR3 sequence: CASSPTFRGNTIYF. CDR3 DNA sequence: TGTGCCAGCAGCCCTACTTTTCGTGGAAACACCATATATTTT.